A selection of T cell receptor beta chains follows, all from one sample in a study of regulatory T cells in long-lasting Graves disease. TCRdb re-analysed the multiplex PCR reads in MiXCR, keeping a single row per CDR3 protein. The profile shows about 400,000 distinct CDR3 sequences, about a fifth of them singletons. Sequenced material: peripheral blood mononuclear cells (PBMCs), taken when the disease was refractory, from a patient treated with antithyroid drugs. These receptors came from a female donor with Graves disease. CDR3s include the opening cysteine and the closing phenylalanine or tryptophan. A D gene is named only where the DNA matches it firmly. Clone size is given for some rows only: seen once, a few or many times, or a class if the clone is expanded.

CDR3 protein: CASSSRTGPNTEAFF; CDR3 DNA: TGCGCCAGCAGCAGTCGAACAGGGCCGAACACTGAAGCTTTCTTT; D gene: .; J gene: TRBJ1-1; V gene: TRBV4-1; clone size: .
CDR3 protein: CASSSVSLNTEAFF; CDR3 DNA: TGTGCCAGCAGCTCCGTAAGCCTGAACACTGAAGCTTTCTTT; D gene: .; J gene: TRBJ1-1; V gene: TRBV7-2; clone size: .
CDR3 protein: CASSFQGTLSGYTF; CDR3 DNA: TGTGCCAGCAGTTTTCAGGGAACGCTCTCTGGCTACACCTTC; D gene: .; J gene: TRBJ1-2; V gene: TRBV28; clone size: many
CDR3 protein: CASTTTRSSYEQYF; CDR3 DNA: TGTGCCAGCACGACTACAAGGAGCTCCTACGAGCAGTACTTC; D gene: .; J gene: TRBJ2-7; V gene: TRBV28; clone size: few
CDR3 protein: CSARAGTGTNYGYTF; CDR3 DNA: TGCAGTGCTAGAGCTGGGACAGGGACCAACTATGGCTACACCTTC; D gene: TRBD1; J gene: TRBJ1-2; V gene: TRBV20-1; clone size: few
CDR3 protein: CASSRTSGSEQFF; CDR3 DNA: TGTGCCAGCTCCCGGACTAGCGGGAGTGAGCAGTTCTTC; D gene: TRBD2; J gene: TRBJ2-1; V gene: TRBV18; clone size: many
CDR3 protein: CASRGPGKAGELFF; CDR3 DNA: TGTGCCAGCAGAGGGCCCGGGAAGGCCGGGGAGCTGTTTTTT; D gene: .; J gene: TRBJ2-2; V gene: TRBV6-1; clone size: .
CDR3 protein: CASSSNRAPQETQYF; CDR3 DNA: TGTGCCAGCAGCTCGAACAGGGCCCCCCAAGAGACCCAGTACTTC; D gene: .; J gene: TRBJ2-5; V gene: TRBV7-2; clone size: many
CDR3 protein: CASSLETSGIYEQYF; CDR3 DNA: TGTGCCAGCAGCTTAGAGACTAGCGGGATCTACGAGCAGTACTTC; D gene: TRBD2; J gene: TRBJ2-7; V gene: TRBV7-9; clone size: few
CDR3 protein: CASSYSPTSGAAFF; CDR3 DNA: TGTGCCAGCAGTTACTCGCCCACTTCAGGGGCAGCTTTCTTT; D gene: .; J gene: TRBJ1-1; V gene: TRBV6-2/TRBV6-3; clone size: .
CDR3 protein: CASSPQGIKEKLFF; CDR3 DNA: TGTGCCAGCAGCCCACAGGGGATTAAGGAAAAACTGTTTTTT; D gene: TRBD1; J gene: TRBJ1-4; V gene: TRBV7-9; clone size: few
CDR3 protein: CAIAAALNYGYTF; CDR3 DNA: TGTGCCATCGCGGCAGCCCTTAACTATGGCTACACCTTC; D gene: .; J gene: TRBJ1-2; V gene: TRBV10-3; clone size: many
CDR3 protein: CSAVLGTEAFF; CDR3 DNA: TGCAGTGCGGTCCTAGGGACTGAAGCTTTCTTT; D gene: .; J gene: TRBJ1-1; V gene: TRBV20-1; clone size: .
CDR3 protein: CASSQGTFETQYF; CDR3 DNA: TGTGCCAGCAGCCAAGGGACATTTGAGACCCAGTACTTC; D gene: .; J gene: TRBJ2-5; V gene: TRBV14; clone size: .
CDR3 protein: CASSSGTSGRRGTDTQYF; CDR3 DNA: TGTGCCAGCAGTTCGGGGACTAGCGGGAGGAGGGGCACAGATACGCAGTATTTT; D gene: TRBD2; J gene: TRBJ2-3; V gene: TRBV28; clone size: .
CDR3 protein: CATQTGTGAFF; CDR3 DNA: TGTGCCACCCAAACCGGGACAGGAGCTTTCTTT; D gene: TRBD1; J gene: TRBJ1-1; V gene: TRBV11-2; clone size: many
CDR3 protein: CATSRDFLGLDSEAFF; CDR3 DNA: TGTGCCACCAGCAGAGATTTTCTGGGATTGGACAGTGAAGCTTTCTTT; D gene: .; J gene: TRBJ1-1; V gene: TRBV15; clone size: many
CDR3 protein: CASSVGLAGNEQFF; CDR3 DNA: TGTGCCAGCAGTGTGGGACTAGCAGGGAATGAGCAGTTCTTC; D gene: TRBD2; J gene: TRBJ2-1; V gene: TRBV2; clone size: .
CDR3 protein: CASSLEVTSGSSETQYF; CDR3 DNA: TGTGCCAGCAGTTTGGAGGTGACTAGCGGGAGTTCGGAGACCCAGTACTTC; D gene: TRBD2; J gene: TRBJ2-5; V gene: TRBV28; clone size: many
CDR3 protein: CASSRGAGLYNEQFF; CDR3 DNA: TGTGCCAGCAGTCGCGGGGCGGGTCTCTACAATGAGCAGTTCTTC; D gene: .; J gene: TRBJ2-1; V gene: TRBV28; clone size: few
CDR3 protein: CASSLDPAGAETQYF; CDR3 DNA: TGTGCCAGCAGCTTAGATCCCGCAGGGGCTGAGACCCAGTACTTC; D gene: .; J gene: TRBJ2-5; V gene: TRBV11-2; clone size: many
CDR3 protein: CASIDSAPGRDTIIYEQYF; CDR3 DNA: TGTGCCAGCATTGATTCGGCCCCCGGAAGGGACACTATCATCTACGAGCAGTACTTC; D gene: .; J gene: TRBJ2-7; V gene: TRBV6-2/TRBV6-3; clone size: .